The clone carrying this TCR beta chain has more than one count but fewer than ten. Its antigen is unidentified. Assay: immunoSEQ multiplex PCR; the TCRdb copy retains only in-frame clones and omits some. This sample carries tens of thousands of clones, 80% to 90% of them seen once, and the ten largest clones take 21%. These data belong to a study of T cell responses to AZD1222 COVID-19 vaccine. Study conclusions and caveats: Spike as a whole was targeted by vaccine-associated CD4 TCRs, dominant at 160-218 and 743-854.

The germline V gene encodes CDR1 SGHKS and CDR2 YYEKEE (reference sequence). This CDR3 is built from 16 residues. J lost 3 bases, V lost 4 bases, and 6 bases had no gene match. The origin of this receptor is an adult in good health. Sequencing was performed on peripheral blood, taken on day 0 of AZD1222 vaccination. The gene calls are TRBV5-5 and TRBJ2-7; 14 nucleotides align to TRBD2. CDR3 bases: TGTGCCAGCAGCCAGGGACTAGCGGGAGCCTACTACGAGCAGTACTTC. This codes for CASSQGLAGAYYEQYF.